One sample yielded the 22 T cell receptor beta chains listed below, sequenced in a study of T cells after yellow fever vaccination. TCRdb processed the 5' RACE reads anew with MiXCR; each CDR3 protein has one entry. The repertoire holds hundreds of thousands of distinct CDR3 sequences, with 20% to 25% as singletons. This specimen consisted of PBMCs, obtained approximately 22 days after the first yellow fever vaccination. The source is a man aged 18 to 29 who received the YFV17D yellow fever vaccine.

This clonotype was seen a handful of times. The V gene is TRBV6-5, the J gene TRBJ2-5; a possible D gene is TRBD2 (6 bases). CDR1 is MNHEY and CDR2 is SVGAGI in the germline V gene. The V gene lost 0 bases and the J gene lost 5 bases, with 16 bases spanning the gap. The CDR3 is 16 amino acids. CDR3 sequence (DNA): TGTGCCAGCAGTTACTCGCGAGGCCTAGCGTCCGAGACCCAGTACTTC. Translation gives CASSYSRGLASETQYF.

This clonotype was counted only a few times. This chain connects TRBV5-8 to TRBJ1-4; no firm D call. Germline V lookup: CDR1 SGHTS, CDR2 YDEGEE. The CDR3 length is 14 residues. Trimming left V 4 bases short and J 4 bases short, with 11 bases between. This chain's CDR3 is CASSPGRINEKLFF. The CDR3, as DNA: TGTGCCAGCAGCCCCGGACGGATTAATGAAAAACTGTTTTTT.

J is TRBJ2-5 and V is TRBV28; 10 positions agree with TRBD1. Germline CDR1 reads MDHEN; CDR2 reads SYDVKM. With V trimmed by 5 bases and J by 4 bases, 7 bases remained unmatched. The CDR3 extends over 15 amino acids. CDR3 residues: CASSEPGQGLETQYF. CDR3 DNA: TGTGCCAGCAGTGAACCGGGACAGGGGTTAGAGACCCAGTACTTC. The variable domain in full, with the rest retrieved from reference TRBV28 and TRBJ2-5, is DVKVTQSSRYLVKRTGEKVFLECVQDMDHENMFWYRQDPGLGLRLIYFSYDVKMKEKGDIPEGYSVSREKKERFSLILESASTNQTSMYLCASSEPGQGLETQYFGPGTRLLVL.

CDR3 sequence: CASSLIKGSGELFF. The CDR3 bases are TGTGCCAGCAGCTTAATTAAAGGGTCCGGGGAGCTGTTTTTT. The rearrangement links TRBV7-2 to TRBJ2-2; the D is unclear. Per germline, CDR1 SGHTA and CDR2 FQGNSA. There are 14 residues in the CDR3. V was clipped by 2 bases and J by 6 bases, with 10 bases between them.

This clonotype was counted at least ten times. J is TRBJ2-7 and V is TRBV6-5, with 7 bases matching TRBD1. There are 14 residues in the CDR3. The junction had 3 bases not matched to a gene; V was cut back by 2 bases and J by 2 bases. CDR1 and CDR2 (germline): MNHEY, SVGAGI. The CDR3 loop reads CASSYTTGAYEQYF. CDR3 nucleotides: TGTGCCAGCAGTTACACCACAGGGGCCTACGAGCAGTACTTC.

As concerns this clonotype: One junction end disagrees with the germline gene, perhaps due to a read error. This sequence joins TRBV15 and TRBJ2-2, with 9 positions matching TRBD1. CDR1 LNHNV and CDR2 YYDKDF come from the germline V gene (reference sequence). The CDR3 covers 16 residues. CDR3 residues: CATNPTGGVYTGELFF. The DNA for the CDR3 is TGTGCCACCAACCCCACAGGGGGCGTATACACCGGGGAACTGTTTTTT. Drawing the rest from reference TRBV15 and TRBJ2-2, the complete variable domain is DAMVIQNPRYQVTQFGKPVTLSCSQTLNHNVMYWYQQKSSQAPKLLFHYYDKDFNNEADTPDNFQSRRPNTSFCFLDIRSPGLGDTAMYLCATNPTGGVYTGELFFGEGSRLTVL.

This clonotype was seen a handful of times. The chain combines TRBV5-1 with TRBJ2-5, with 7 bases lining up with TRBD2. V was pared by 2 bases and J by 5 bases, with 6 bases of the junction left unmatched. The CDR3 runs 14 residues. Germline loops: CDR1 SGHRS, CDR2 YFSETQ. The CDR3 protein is CASSFSGGSETQYF. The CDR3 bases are TGCGCCAGCAGCTTCTCGGGGGGAAGCGAGACCCAGTACTTC.

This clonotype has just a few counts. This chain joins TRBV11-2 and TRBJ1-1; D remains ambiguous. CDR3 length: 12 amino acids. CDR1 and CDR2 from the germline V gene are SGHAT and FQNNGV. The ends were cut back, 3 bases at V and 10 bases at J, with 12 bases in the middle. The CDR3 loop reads CASSFHSLGAFF. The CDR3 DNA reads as TGTGCCAGCAGCTTCCACTCTCTTGGAGCTTTCTTT.

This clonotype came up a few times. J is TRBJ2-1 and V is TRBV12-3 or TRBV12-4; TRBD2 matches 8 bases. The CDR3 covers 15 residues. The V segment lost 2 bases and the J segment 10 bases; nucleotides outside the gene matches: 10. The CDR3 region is CASSLSLAGNGEQFF. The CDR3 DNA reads TGTGCCAGCAGTTTAAGCCTAGCGGGCAACGGGGAGCAGTTCTTC.

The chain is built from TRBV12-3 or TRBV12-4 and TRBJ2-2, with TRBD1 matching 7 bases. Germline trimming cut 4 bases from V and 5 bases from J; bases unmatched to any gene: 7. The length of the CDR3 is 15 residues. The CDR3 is CASSSRGTATGELFF. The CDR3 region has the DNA TGTGCCAGCAGTTCCAGGGGGACGGCTACCGGGGAGCTGTTTTTT.

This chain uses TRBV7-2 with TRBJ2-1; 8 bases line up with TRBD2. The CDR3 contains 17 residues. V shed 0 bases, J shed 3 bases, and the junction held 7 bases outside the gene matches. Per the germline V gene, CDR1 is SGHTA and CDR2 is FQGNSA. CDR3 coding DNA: TGTGCCAGCAGCTTAGCGCTGGGGCGGGGGGACTACAATGAGCAGTTCTTC. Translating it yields CASSLALGRGDYNEQFF.

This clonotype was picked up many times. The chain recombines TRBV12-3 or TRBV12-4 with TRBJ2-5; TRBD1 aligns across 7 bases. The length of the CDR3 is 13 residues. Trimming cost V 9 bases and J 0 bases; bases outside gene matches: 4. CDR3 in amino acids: CASKQGNQETQYF. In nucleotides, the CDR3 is TGTGCCAGTAAACAGGGGAACCAAGAGACCCAGTACTTC.

The CDR3: CASSFGTGNMNTEAFF. CDR3 DNA: TGTGCCAGCAGCTTCGGGACAGGGAACATGAACACTGAAGCTTTCTTT. The rearrangement links TRBV5-5 to TRBJ1-1; 9 bases fit TRBD1. Germline V gene sequence: CDR1 SGHKS, CDR2 YYEKEE (reference sequence). V shed 2 bases and J 0 bases; nucleotides not matched to a gene: 5. The CDR3 consists of 16 residues. The variable domain in full, completed from reference TRBV5-5 and TRBJ1-1, reads DAGVTQSPTHLIKTRGQQVTLRCSPISGHKSVSWYQQVLGQGPQFIFQYYEKEERGRGNFPDRFSARQFPNYSSELNVNALLLGDSALYLCASSFGTGNMNTEAFFGQGTRLTVV.

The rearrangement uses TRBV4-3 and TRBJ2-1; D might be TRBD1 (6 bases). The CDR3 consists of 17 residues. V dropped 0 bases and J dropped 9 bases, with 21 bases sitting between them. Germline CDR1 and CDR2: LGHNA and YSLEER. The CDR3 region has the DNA TGCGCCAGCAGCCAAGATGCAGGGGCGCCGATGAGGGGTGAGCAGTTCTTC. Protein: CASSQDAGAPMRGEQFF.

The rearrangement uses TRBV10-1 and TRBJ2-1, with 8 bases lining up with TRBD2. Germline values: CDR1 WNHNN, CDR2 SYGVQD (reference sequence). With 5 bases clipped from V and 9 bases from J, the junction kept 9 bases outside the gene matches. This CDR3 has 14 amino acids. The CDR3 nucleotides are TGCGCCAGCAGTACGGGCGGGGGGCTAGGTGAGCAGTTCTTC. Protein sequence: CASSTGGGLGEQFF.

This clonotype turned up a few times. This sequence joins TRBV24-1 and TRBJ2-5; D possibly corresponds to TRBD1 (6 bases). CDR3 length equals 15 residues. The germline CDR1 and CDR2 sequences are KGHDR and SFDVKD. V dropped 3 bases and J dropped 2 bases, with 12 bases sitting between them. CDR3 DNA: TGTGCCACCAGTGATCAGGGACACCGACAAGAGACCCAGTACTTC. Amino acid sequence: CATSDQGHRQETQYF.

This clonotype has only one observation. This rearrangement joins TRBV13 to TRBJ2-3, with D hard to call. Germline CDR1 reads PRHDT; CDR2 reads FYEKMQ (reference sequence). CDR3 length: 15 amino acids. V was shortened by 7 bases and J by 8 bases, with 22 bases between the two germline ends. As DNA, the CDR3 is TGTGCCAGCATCCGATTCGGGTTTCGTGGCGGTACGCAGTATTTT. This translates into CASIRFGFRGGTQYF.

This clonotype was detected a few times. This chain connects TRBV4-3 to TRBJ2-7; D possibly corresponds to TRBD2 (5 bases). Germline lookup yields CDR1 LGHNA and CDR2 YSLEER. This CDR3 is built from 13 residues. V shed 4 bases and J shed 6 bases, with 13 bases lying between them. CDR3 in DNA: TGCGCCAGCAGCCCACCATGGAGGCCCGAGCAGTACGTC. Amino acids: CASSPPWRPEQYV.

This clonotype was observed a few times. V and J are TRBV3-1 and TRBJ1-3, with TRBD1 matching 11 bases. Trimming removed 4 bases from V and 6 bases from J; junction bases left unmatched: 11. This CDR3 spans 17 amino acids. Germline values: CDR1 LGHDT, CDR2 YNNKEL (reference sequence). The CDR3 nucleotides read TGTGCCAGCAGCCGCTACTCGGACAGGGGGCACGAAAACACCATATATTTT. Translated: CASSRYSDRGHENTIYF.

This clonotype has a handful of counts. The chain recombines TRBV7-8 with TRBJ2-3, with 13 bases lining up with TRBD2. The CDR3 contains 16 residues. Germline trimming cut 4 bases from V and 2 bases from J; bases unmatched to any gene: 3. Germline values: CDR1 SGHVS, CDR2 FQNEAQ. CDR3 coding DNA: TGTGCCAGCAGCTGGACTAGCGGGGGAGTCACAGATACGCAGTATTTT. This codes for CASSWTSGGVTDTQYF.

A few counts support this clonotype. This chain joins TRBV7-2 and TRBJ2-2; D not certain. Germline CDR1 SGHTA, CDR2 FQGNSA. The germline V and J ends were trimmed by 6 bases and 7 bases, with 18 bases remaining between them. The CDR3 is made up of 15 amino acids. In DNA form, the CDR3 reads TGTGCCAGCAGGCCTGATCCACCAGGTTACGGGGAGCTGTTTTTT. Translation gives CASRPDPPGYGELFF.

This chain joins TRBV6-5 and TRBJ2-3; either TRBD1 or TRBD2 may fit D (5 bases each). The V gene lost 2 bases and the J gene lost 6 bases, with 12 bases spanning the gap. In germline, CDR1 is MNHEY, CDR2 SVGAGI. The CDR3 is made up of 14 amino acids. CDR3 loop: CASSYGRGADTQYF. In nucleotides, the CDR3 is TGTGCCAGCAGTTACGGAAGAGGGGCTGATACGCAGTATTTT.